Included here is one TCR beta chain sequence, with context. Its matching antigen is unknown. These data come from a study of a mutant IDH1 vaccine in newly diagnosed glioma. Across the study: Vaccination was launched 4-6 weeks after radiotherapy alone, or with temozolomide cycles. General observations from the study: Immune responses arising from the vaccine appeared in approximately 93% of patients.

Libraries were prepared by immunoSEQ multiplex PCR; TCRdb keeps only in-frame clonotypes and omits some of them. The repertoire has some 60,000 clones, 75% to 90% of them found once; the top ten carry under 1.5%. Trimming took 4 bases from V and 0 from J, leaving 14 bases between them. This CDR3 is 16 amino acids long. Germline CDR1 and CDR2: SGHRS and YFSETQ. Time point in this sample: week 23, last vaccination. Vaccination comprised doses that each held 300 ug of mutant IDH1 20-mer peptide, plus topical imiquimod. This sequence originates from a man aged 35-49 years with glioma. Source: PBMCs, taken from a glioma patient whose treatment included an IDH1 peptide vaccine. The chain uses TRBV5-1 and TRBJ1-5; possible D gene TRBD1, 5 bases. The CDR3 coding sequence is TGCGCCAGCAGCCCCCTGGGACTCGATAGCAATCAGCCCCAGCATTTT. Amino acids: CASSPLGLDSNQPQHF.